The sequence of this T cell receptor (beta chain) was determined in a study of CD8 T cells in ankylosing spondylitis. TCRdb independently ran MiXCR on the 5' RACE reads; one entry per CDR3 protein. The sample lists fewer than 500,000 distinct CDR3 sequences, 20% to 30% seen once, with about 0.92% in the top ten. CDR3 length: 16 amino acids. Germline assignment: CDR1 SGHTA and CDR2 FQGNSA. Trimming removed 1 base from V and 4 bases from J, with 14 bases in between. General observations from the study: Among TCR beta sequences, a motif of roughly 8 highly homologous variants appeared characteristic of ankylosing spondylitis blood.

Details on this clonotype: Its matching antigen is unknown.

The clonotype originates from a male donor with ankylosing spondylitis. The sample consisted of blood, either unsorted or a sorted T cell fraction (not recorded which). The chain links TRBV7-2 to TRBJ1-3; the D is unclear. The CDR3 DNA reads as TGTGCCAGCAGCTTAGTAGTTACACCGCGGGGAAACACCATATATTTT. Translating it yields CASSLVVTPRGNTIYF.